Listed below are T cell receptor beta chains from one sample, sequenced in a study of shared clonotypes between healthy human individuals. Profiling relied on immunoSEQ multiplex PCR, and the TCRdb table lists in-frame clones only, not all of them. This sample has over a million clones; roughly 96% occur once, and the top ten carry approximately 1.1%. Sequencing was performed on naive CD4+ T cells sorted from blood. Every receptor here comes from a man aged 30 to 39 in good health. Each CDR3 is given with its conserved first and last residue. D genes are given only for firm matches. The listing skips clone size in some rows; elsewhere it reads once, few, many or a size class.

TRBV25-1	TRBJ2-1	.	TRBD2	TGTGCCAGCAGTTCCGGGACTATGCGAAATGAGCAGTTCTTC	CASSSGTMRNEQFF
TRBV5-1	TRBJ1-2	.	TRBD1	TGCGCCAGCAGCCTGGGACAGAACTATGGCTACACCTTC	CASSLGQNYGYTF
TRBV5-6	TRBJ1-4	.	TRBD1	TGTGCCAGCAGCATAGACAGGGGAGGACGAGAAAAACTGTTTTTT	CASSIDRGGREKLFF
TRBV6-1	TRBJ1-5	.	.	TGTGCCAGCAGTGAAAAGGGTCGCCTCAATCAGCCCCAGCATTTT	CASSEKGRLNQPQHF
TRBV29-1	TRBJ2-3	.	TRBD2	TGCAGTCTCCTAGCGGTGGCAGATACGCAGTATTTT	CSLLAVADTQYF
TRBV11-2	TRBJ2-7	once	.	TGTGCCAGCAGCTCCCGTGCGGCGGGAACTTACTACGAGCAGTACTTC	CASSSRAAGTYYEQYF
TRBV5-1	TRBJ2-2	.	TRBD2	TGCGCCAGCAGCACTGGACTAGCGGGAGGGCTCGGCACCGGGGAGCTGTTTTTT	CASSTGLAGGLGTGELFF
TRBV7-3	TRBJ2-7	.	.	TGTGCCAGCAGCTTCGGGTTTGGGGGCGAGCAGTACTTC	CASSFGFGGEQYF
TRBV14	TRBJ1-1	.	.	TGTGCCATCAGCCAAGTGGGCAGGGCCGTTTTCCCGAACACTGAAGCTTTCTTT	CAISQVGRAVFPNTEAFF
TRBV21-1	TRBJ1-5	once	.	TGTGCCAGCAGCCTCCCCCGCAGGGGTGGGGATCAGCCCCAGCATTTT	CASSLPRRGGDQPQHF
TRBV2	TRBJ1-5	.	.	TGTGCCAGCAAAGCGGAATATAGCAATCAGCCCCAGCATTTT	CASKAEYSNQPQHF
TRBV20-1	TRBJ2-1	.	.	TGCAGTCTCCTGTACAATGAGCAGTTCTTC	CSLLYNEQFF
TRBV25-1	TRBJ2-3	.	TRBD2	TGTGCCAGCAGTGATCCTAGCGGGAGTAGGGATACGCAGTATTTT	CASSDPSGSRDTQYF
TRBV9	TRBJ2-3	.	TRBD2	TGTGCCAGCAGCGCCGGGGGACTAGCGGGAACAGATACGCAGTATTTT	CASSAGGLAGTDTQYF
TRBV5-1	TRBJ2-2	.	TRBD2	TGCGCCAGCAGCTTTACCCCGGGACTAGCGGGGCTGAACACCGGGGAGCTGTTTTTT	CASSFTPGLAGLNTGELFF
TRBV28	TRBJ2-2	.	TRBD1	TGTGCCAGCAGTTTCAAGGGCCAGGGGGTTTTTCCCGGGGAGCTGTTTTTT	CASSFKGQGVFPGELFF